The entry below describes one T cell receptor beta chain. Its matching antigen is unknown. This sample was taken from a study of vaccination and CD4 T cells after COVID-19. For the study at large: The authors used overlapping spike peptides from SARS-CoV-2, HCoV-NL63, HCoV-OC43 and HCoV-229E to stimulate cells.

Sequencing of DNA taken from cultured CD4+ T cells relied on the Oncomine TCR Beta short-read assay. It was from cultured CD4+ T cells that genomic DNA was extracted. Each CDR3 protein is one row after TCRdb ran MiXCR on the PCR reads. The sample contains 7,500 to 10,000 distinct CDR3 sequences, about 34% of which appear only once. Treatment: roughly 11-day PBMC culture with coronavirus spike peptide pools or control peptides (ViraFEST assay). These CD4+ T cells came from an unexposed donor, sampled before the COVID-19 pandemic (2011-2018). After expanding antigen-specific T cells with peptide pools, ViraFEST sequenced their TCRs. The CDR3 is 15 amino acids. Germline loops: CDR1 GTSNPN, CDR2 SVGIG (reference sequence). V was pared by 2 bases and J by 3 bases, with 3 bases of the junction left unmatched.

This rearrangement joins TRBV30 to TRBJ2-2, with 10 nucleotides matching TRBD1. The source material was CD4+ T cells from blood, cultured in vitro. The TCR originated in a human donor in good health. This chain's CDR3 is CAWSTGTGDTGELFF. The CDR3, as DNA: TGTGCCTGGAGTACTGGGACAGGGGACACCGGGGAGCTGTTTTTT.